One and the same sample provided the 19 T cell receptor beta chains below, sequenced in a study of post-analysis software for immune sequencing data. Study findings and constraints: Roughly 5 TRBV segments occurring more often in patients than controls included TRBV5-6, TRBV5-1 and TRBV20-1.

No cognate antigen is known for these TCRs. Unique molecular identifiers featured in each of the TCR beta cDNA libraries. TCRdb re-analysed the PCR reads in MiXCR, keeping a single row per CDR3 protein. The data contain roughly 650,000 distinct CDR3 sequences, 59% of them singletons. Sample: blood. The origin of the receptors is a girl aged 2 to 9 with multiple sclerosis.

This clonotype has just a few counts. The chain has TRBV7-2 and TRBJ1-5, with 8 nucleotides matching TRBD1. With V trimmed by 2 bases and J by 2 bases, 8 bases remained unmatched. CDR1 and CDR2 from the germline V gene are SGHTA and FQGNSA. The CDR3 is made up of 17 amino acids. The CDR3 reads CASSLFQGASGNQPQHF. In DNA, the CDR3 is TGTGCCAGCAGCTTATTCCAGGGGGCGTCAGGCAATCAGCCCCAGCATTTT.

V and J are TRBV20-1 and TRBJ2-1; unclear D gene. CDR3 length: 11 residues. Trimming took off 4 bases at V and 4 bases at J, with 5 bases between the two ends. Germline V CDR1 and CDR2: DFQATT, SNEGSKA (reference sequence). Here the CDR3 reads CSANRYNEQFF. The CDR3 DNA is TGCAGTGCTAACAGATACAATGAGCAGTTCTTC.

Note on this clonotype: At one of its ends the junction is not consistent with the germline gene, which may arise from a read error. The gene calls are TRBV3-1 and TRBJ1-2; 8 nucleotides match TRBD1. CDR1 is LGHDT, CDR2 YNNKEL, per germline (reference sequence). There are 14 residues in the CDR3. CDR3 protein: CACSQVGQGYGYTF. The CDR3 nucleotides are TGTGCCTGCAGCCAAGTCGGACAGGGCTATGGCTACACCTTC.

This chain links TRBV6-1 with TRBJ2-3, with D uncertain. The CDR3 has 13 amino acids. Germline assignment: CDR1 MNHNS and CDR2 SASEGT. Trimming cost V 3 bases and J 3 bases, with 7 bases left between them. The CDR3 nucleotides are TGTGCCAGCAGTGACCGAGTTACAGATACGCAGTATTTT. Residues: CASSDRVTDTQYF.

The chain carries TRBV7-2 and TRBJ1-2; D remains unclear. Trimming took 8 bases from V and 4 from J, leaving 11 bases between them. Germline loops: CDR1 SGHTA, CDR2 FQGNSA. There are 12 residues in the CDR3. CDR3 loop: CASEGRFYGYTF. The DNA of the CDR3 is TGTGCCAGCGAGGGCAGGTTCTATGGCTACACCTTC.

This rearrangement joins TRBV5-6 to TRBJ2-3; D gene ambiguous. From germline, CDR1 is SGHDT and CDR2 YYEEEE. The V end was cut by 0 bases, the J end by 2 bases, with 10 bases between. This CDR3 has 15 residues. The CDR3 region has the DNA TGTGCCAGCAGCTTGGGTTGGCAGCCCACAGATACGCAGTATTTT. It encodes CASSLGWQPTDTQYF.

The J gene is TRBJ1-2, the V gene TRBV20-1, with D unclear. The CDR3 runs 14 residues. Germline V gives CDR1 DFQATT, CDR2 SNEGSKA (reference sequence). Trimming left V 3 bases short and J 0 bases short, with 11 bases between. The CDR3 bases are TGCAGTGCTAGTACGTCCGATACTAACTATGGCTACACCTTC. Translated: CSASTSDTNYGYTF.

This clonotype appeared a few times. The chain joins TRBV10-3 to TRBJ1-1, with D possibly being TRBD1 (6 bases). Looked up from germline, CDR1 is ENHRY and CDR2 is SYGVKD. With 3 bases removed from V and 0 bases from J, the gap between germline ends came to 14 bases. This CDR3 region has 16 residues. The CDR3 sequence is CAISDSGGSMNTEAFF. The CDR3 DNA follows: TGTGCCATCAGTGATTCGGGGGGCAGCATGAACACTGAAGCTTTCTTT.

This chain connects TRBV6-6 to TRBJ2-3; D remains ambiguous. This CDR3 has 15 residues. Trimming cost V 6 bases and J 2 bases, with 15 bases left between them. Germline-derived CDR1 and CDR2 are MNHNY and SVGAGI (reference sequence). The CDR3 sequence is CASSYIGPNTDTQYF. Written as DNA, the CDR3 is TGTGCCAGCAGCTACATAGGGCCTAACACAGATACGCAGTATTTT.

This clonotype was seen a few times. This chain connects TRBV11-1 to TRBJ2-3; 8 nucleotides align to TRBD1. The germline V gene has CDR1 SGHAT and CDR2 FQDESV (reference sequence). The CDR3 is made up of 14 amino acids. With 6 bases clipped from V and 4 bases from J, the junction kept 6 bases outside the gene matches. The CDR3 here is CASRAGQGSDTQYF. CDR3 DNA: TGTGCCAGCAGAGCTGGACAGGGATCAGATACGCAGTATTTT.

This clonotype was seen more than once but under ten times. The rearrangement links TRBV20-1 to TRBJ1-2, with D possibly being TRBD1 (5 bases). Germline CDR1 and CDR2: DFQATT and SNEGSKA (reference sequence). The CDR3 contains 12 residues. In DNA, the CDR3 is TGCAGGGCTCGTAGGGGAAACTATGGCTACACCTTC. It translates to CRARRGNYGYTF.

The chain is built from TRBV29-1 and TRBJ1-5, with 7 nucleotides matching TRBD1. The CDR3 sequence is 14 residues long. CDR1 and CDR2 (germline): SQVTM, ANQGSEA. Unmatched junction bases numbered 9, after V lost 6 bases and J lost 4 bases. CDR3 in amino acids: CSVAAGTANQPQHF. The CDR3 DNA sequence: TGCAGCGTCGCCGCCGGGACAGCTAATCAGCCCCAGCATTTT.

This chain connects TRBV6-2 or TRBV6-3 to TRBJ2-5, with D possibly matching TRBD1 (5 bases). Deletions cut 5 bases from V and 4 bases from J, with 11 bases between. CDR1 and CDR2 from the germline V gene are MNHEY and SVGEGT. There are 13 residues in the CDR3. The CDR3, as DNA: TGTGCCAGCAGTCGACAGAGGAGAGAGACCCAGTACTTC. Translated, it gives CASSRQRRETQYF.

The rearrangement links TRBV27 to TRBJ1-5, with D possibly matching TRBD1 (6 bases). CDR3 length: 16 residues. The germline V gene has CDR1 MNHEY and CDR2 SMNVEV (reference sequence). V lost 0 bases and J 6 bases, leaving 15 bases between the germline ends. DNA for the CDR3: TGTGCCAGCAGTTTATCGAGCGGGGGGCTTGGTCAGCCCCAGCATTTT. This sequence encodes CASSLSSGGLGQPQHF.

The chain has TRBV7-2 and TRBJ1-4; 8 bases map to TRBD1. The CDR3 consists of 13 residues. Trimming cost V 3 bases and J 7 bases; bases outside gene matches: 1. Germline V CDR1 and CDR2: SGHTA, FQGNSA. CDR3 residues: CASSFTGGEKLFF. Here the CDR3 DNA reads TGTGCCAGCAGCTTCACAGGGGGTGAAAAACTGTTTTTT.

The rearrangement uses TRBV4-2 and TRBJ2-1; D is uncertain. The CDR3 loop spans 13 amino acids. V gave up 3 bases and J gave up 9 bases, with 12 bases separating them. Germline-derived CDR1 and CDR2 are LGHNA and YNFKEQ. The CDR3 nucleotides read TGTGCCAGCAGCCACCCCCTCAACGGTGAGCAGTTCTTC. It codes for CASSHPLNGEQFF.

In DNA, the CDR3 is TGCGCCAGCAGCTGGGGACTAGCGGGAGTTGAAGTTGCCTACGAGCAGTACTTC. Its protein is CASSWGLAGVEVAYEQYF. This chain joins TRBV5-1 and TRBJ2-7; 14 positions match TRBD2. J was trimmed by 2 bases and V by 3 bases; bases with no gene match: 10. Germline CDR1 SGHRS, CDR2 YFSETQ. The CDR3 contains 18 residues.

The gene calls are TRBV5-1 and TRBJ2-3; no reliable D call. The CDR3 is 13 amino acids. The germline V and J ends were trimmed by 4 bases and 5 bases, with 11 bases remaining between them. Germline assignment: CDR1 SGHRS and CDR2 YFSETQ. The DNA of the CDR3 is TGCGCCAGCAGCGGAGAGGTTCAAGATACGCAGTATTTT. Translation gives CASSGEVQDTQYF.

The V and J genes are TRBV24-1 and TRBJ2-1; a weak D match, TRBD2 (5 bases). The germline gives CDR1 KGHDR, CDR2 SFDVKD. The V end was cut by 4 bases, the J end by 0 bases, with 15 bases between. The CDR3 length is 17 residues. CDR3 sequence: CATSEPRGSSSYNEQFF. CDR3 DNA sequence: TGTGCCACCAGTGAGCCACGAGGGAGTAGCTCCTACAATGAGCAGTTCTTC.